These 6 T cell receptor beta chains share one sample of origin, sequenced in a study of cytomegalovirus exposure and HLA in healthy donors. Researchers ran the PCR with 60 Vbeta and 13 Jbeta primers. TCRdb's copy holds only in-frame clones and misses some; the assay was immunoSEQ multiplex PCR. In the table there are roughly 160,000 clones, approximately 88% of which are singletons. Sample: PBMCs. These receptors were obtained from a boy aged 2-9 years in good health and CMV-seronegative.

The rearrangement uses TRBV5-5 and TRBJ1-1; TRBD1 agrees at 7 bases. The CDR3 extends over 15 amino acids. J gave up 2 bases and V 3 bases, and 7 bases lay outside the gene matches. From germline, CDR1 is SGHKS and CDR2 YYEKEE (reference sequence). As DNA, the CDR3 is TGTGCCAGCAGCTCTTTGACAGGGCACAACACTGAAGCTTTCTTT. It encodes CASSSLTGHNTEAFF.

The chain joins TRBV29-1 to TRBJ2-7; 12 bases line up with TRBD2. This CDR3 has 17 residues. Germline CDR1 is SQVTM and CDR2 is ANQGSEA. With 5 bases clipped from V and 1 base from J, the junction kept 12 bases outside the gene matches. The CDR3 spells CSVSGLAGYPISYEQYV. The DNA for the CDR3 is TGCAGCGTTTCCGGACTAGCGGGATACCCGATTTCCTACGAGCAGTACGTC.

The V call is TRBV2, the J call TRBJ2-2, with D perhaps matching TRBD1 (5 bases). The CDR3 runs to 12 residues. Trimming pared 5 bases from V and 6 bases from J, leaving 7 bases between. Germline CDR1 reads SNHLY; CDR2 reads FYNNEI. CDR3 sequence reads: CASSSGSGELFF. The DNA of the CDR3 is TGTGCCAGCAGTTCAGGGTCCGGGGAGCTGTTTTTT.

The V and J genes are TRBV19 and TRBJ2-1; 9 bases agree with TRBD2. Germline assignment: CDR1 LNHDA and CDR2 SQIVND (reference sequence). The ends lost 9 bases at V and 5 bases at J; junction bases unmatched: 14. The CDR3 is made up of 16 amino acids. CDR3: CASGQSGLAVHNEQFF. Written as DNA, the CDR3 is TGTGCCAGCGGACAGTCGGGACTAGCAGTTCACAATGAGCAGTTCTTC.

The genes are TRBV5-6 and TRBJ2-7; maybe TRBD1 (5 bases). Per the germline V gene, CDR1 is SGHDT and CDR2 is YYEEEE. The CDR3 extends over 14 amino acids. Trimming pared 0 bases from V and 3 bases from J, leaving 10 bases between. Here the CDR3 DNA reads TGTGCCAGCAGCTTGGTAAACAGGCTCTACGAGCAGTACTTC. Encoded protein: CASSLVNRLYEQYF.

The chain uses TRBV7-2 and TRBJ2-2; D perhaps matches TRBD1 (5 bases). The CDR3 consists of 13 residues. Germline-derived CDR1 and CDR2 are SGHTA and FQGNSA. Deletions cut 1 base from V and 6 bases from J, with 6 bases between. The CDR3 is CASSLEQAGELFF. The CDR3 DNA follows: TGTGCCAGCAGCTTAGAACAGGCCGGGGAGCTGTTTTTT.